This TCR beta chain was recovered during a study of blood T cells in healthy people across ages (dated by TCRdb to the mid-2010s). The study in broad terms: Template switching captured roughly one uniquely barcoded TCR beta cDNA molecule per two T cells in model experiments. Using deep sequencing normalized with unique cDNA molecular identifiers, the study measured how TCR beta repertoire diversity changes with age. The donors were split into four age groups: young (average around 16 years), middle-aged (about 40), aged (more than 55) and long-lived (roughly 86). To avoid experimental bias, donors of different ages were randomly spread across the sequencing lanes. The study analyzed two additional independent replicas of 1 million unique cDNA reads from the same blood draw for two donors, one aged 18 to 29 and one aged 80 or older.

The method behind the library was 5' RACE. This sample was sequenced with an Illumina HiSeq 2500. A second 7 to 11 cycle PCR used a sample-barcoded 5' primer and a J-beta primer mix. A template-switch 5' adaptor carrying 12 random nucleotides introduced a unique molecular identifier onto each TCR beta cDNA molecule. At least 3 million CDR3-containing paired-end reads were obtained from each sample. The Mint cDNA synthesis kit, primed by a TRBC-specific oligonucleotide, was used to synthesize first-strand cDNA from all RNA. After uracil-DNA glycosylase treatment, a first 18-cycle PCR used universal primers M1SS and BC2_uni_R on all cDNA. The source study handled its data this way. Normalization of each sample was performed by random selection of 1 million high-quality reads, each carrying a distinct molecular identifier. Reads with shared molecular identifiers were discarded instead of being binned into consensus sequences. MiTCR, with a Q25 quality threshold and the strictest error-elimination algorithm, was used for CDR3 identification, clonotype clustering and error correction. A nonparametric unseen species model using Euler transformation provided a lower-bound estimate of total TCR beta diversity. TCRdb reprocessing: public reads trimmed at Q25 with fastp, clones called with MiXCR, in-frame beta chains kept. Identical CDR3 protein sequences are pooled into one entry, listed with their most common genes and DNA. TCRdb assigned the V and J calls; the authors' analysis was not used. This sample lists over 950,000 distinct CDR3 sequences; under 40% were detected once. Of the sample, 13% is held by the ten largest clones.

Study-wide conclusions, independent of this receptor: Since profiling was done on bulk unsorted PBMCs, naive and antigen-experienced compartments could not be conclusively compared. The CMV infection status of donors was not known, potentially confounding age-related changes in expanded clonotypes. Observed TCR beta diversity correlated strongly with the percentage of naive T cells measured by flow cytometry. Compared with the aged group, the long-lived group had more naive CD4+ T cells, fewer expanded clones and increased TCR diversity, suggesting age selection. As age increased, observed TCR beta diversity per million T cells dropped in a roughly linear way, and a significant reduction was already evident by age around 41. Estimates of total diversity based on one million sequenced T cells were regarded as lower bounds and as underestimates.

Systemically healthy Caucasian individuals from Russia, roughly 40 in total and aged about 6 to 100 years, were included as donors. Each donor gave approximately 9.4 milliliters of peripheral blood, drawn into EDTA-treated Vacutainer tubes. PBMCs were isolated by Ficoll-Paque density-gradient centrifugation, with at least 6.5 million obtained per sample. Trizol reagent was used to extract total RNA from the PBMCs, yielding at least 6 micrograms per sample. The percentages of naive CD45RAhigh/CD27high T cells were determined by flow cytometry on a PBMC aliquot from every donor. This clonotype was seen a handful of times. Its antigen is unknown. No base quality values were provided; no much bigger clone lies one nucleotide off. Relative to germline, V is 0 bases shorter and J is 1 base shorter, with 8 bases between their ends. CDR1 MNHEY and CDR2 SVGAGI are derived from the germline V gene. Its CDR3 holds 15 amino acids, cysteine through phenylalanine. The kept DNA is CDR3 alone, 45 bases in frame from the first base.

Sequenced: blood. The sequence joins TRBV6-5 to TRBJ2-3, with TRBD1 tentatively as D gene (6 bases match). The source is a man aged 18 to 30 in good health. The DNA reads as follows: TGTGCCAGCAGTTACTCTCAGGGGCGCACAGATACGCAGTATTTT. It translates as CASSYSQGRTDTQYF.